Listed below are T cell receptor beta chains from one sample, sequenced in a study of OX40 agonist ivuxolimab in advanced cancers. The method was immunoSEQ multiplex PCR; TCRdb's version includes in-frame clones alone and lacks a portion of them. The repertoire holds some 64,000 clones, under 95% seen once, with 0.62% in the top ten. The sequences come from CD4+ or CD8+ T cells sorted from blood, collected in a trial of the OX40 agonist ivuxolimab. Every receptor here comes from an adult with an advanced solid tumor such as melanoma, head and neck, liver or kidney cancer. The CDR3 runs from the conserved cysteine through the conserved F or W. A D gene is named only where the DNA matches it firmly. For some rows the clone size is stated as once, few or many, or as a class when expanded; others skip it.

. TRBJ2-7 TRBV11-2 . TGTGCCAGCAGGGCAGGGGTTAGAGGCGAGCAGTACTTC CASRAGVRGEQYF
. TRBJ2-7 TRBV20-1 . TGCAGTGCTAGTTTAGTATACGAGCAGTACTTC CSASLVYEQYF
. TRBJ2-5 TRBV7-3 . TGTGCCAGCAGCTCGGGAGCCCAAGAGACCCAGTACTTC CASSSGAQETQYF
. TRBJ2-2 TRBV7-9 . TGTGCCAGCAGCCAACTACAGACCAGGAACACCGGGGAGCTGTTTTTT CASSQLQTRNTGELFF
few TRBJ2-2 TRBV28 . TGTGCCACCTCCACCGGGGAGCTGTTTTTT CATSTGELFF
. TRBJ2-2 TRBV18 . TGTGCCAGCTCACCAACGACACGGACCACGAACACCGGGGAGCTGTTTTTT CASSPTTRTTNTGELFF
. TRBJ1-2 TRBV5-5 TRBD1 TGTGCCAGCAGCTTATGGGACAGGGAGATCGGGCGGGGGAAAGGCAACGGCTACACCTTC CASSLWDREIGRGKGNGYTF
. TRBJ2-5 TRBV19 TRBD2 TGTGCCAGTAGTTCAGGGACTAGCGGGATGGAGACCCAGTACTTC CASSSGTSGMETQYF
. TRBJ2-7 TRBV6-5 . TGTGCCAGCAGTTACCTAAGTATTCGCTACGAGCAGTACTTC CASSYLSIRYEQYF
. TRBJ2-3 TRBV19 . TGTGCCACCACAAGACAGGGAGGGTCAGATACGCAGTATTTT CATTRQGGSDTQYF
. TRBJ1-1 TRBV6-4 . TGTGCCAGCAGTGCGGGCAGCGTTACTACTGAGGAAGCTTTCTTT CASSAGSVTTEEAFF
. TRBJ2-5 TRBV6-5 TRBD1 TGTGCCAGCAGCACTGGGACAGGGAGTGAGACCCAGTACTTC CASSTGTGSETQYF
. TRBJ1-1 TRBV27 . TGTGCCAGCAGTTTACGGGAACCACAGGCGGGGCTTGGAGCTTTCTTT CASSLREPQAGLGAFF
. TRBJ2-6 TRBV18 . TGTGCCAGCTCACCACTAGGACTCTCTGGGGCCAACGTCCTGACTTTC CASSPLGLSGANVLTF
. TRBJ1-5 TRBV27 . TGTGCCAGCAGCCCGGGGGACCTAGGGCAGCCCCAGCATTTT CASSPGDLGQPQHF
once TRBJ2-3 TRBV6-1 . TGTGCCAGCAGTGAATTCCATCTGGGGGCAGATACGCAGTATTTT CASSEFHLGADTQYF
. TRBJ2-3 TRBV9 . TGTGCCAGCAGCGTACCTGGACTCCCCGGTTCAGATACGCAGTATTTT CASSVPGLPGSDTQYF
. TRBJ2-3 TRBV18 . TGTGCCAGCTCACCACTAGCGGATATCACAGATACGCAGTATTTT CASSPLADITDTQYF
. TRBJ2-2 TRBV7-3 . TGTGCCAGCAGCTTAAACCCCCAAGCAGGGGTGAACACCGGGGAGCTGTTTTTT CASSLNPQAGVNTGELFF
. TRBJ1-2 TRBV6-5 . TGTGCCAGCAGTTACAGTGGTCTGGGGGCGTATGGCTACACCTTC CASSYSGLGAYGYTF
. TRBJ2-7 TRBV5-1 . TGCGCCAGCCGCTCTCAATTAGACAGCTTCTACGAGCAGTACTTC CASRSQLDSFYEQYF
. TRBJ2-5 TRBV30 . TGTGCCTGGAGTGCTATTAAGCCCGAGACCCAGTACTTC CAWSAIKPETQYF
. TRBJ2-2 TRBV19 . TGTGCCAGTAGTATACCCGGGACGGCGGGGGAGCTGTTTTTT CASSIPGTAGELFF
. TRBJ2-4 TRBV10-1 TRBD2 TGCGCCAGCAGTGAGTATCGGGAGGGTGGAAACATTCAGTACTTC CASSEYREGGNIQYF
. TRBJ1-1 TRBV11-3 . TGTGCCAGCAGCTTGCCAGACAGGAGGGAAGCTTTCTTT CASSLPDRREAFF
. TRBJ2-7 TRBV6-6 . TGTGCCAGCAGTTACTCTGCAGACGGATACGAGCAGTACTTC CASSYSADGYEQYF
. TRBJ2-4 TRBV6-5 TRBD2 TGTGCCAGCAGCCTCCGCGAGCGGGAGAGGAACATTCAGTACTTC CASSLRERERNIQYF
. TRBJ2-7 TRBV2 . TGTGCCAGCAGTAACTACGAGCAGTACTTC CASSNYEQYF
. TRBJ2-2 TRBV19 . TGTGCCAGTAGTACAGGGGTCCCCGGGGAGCTGTTTTTT CASSTGVPGELFF
. TRBJ1-5 TRBV28 . TGTGCCAGCAGCCGCCCCACAGCCGGCACCTTTCAGCCCCAGCATTTT CASSRPTAGTFQPQHF
once TRBJ2-3 TRBV2 . TGTGCCAGCCAAATTGGAGGGGGGTACACAGATACGCAGTATTTT CASQIGGGYTDTQYF
. TRBJ1-1 TRBV30 . TGTGCCTGGACCTACCCGGCAGACTTGAACACTGAAGCTTTCTTT CAWTYPADLNTEAFF
. TRBJ2-5 TRBV7-2 . TGTGCCAGCAGCCCCCCCGGAGAGACCCAGTACTTC CASSPPGETQYF
. TRBJ1-4 TRBV6-6 . TGTGCCAGCAGCGGGACAACAACTAATGAAAAACTGTTTTTT CASSGTTTNEKLFF
. TRBJ2-3 TRBV30 TRBD2 TGTACCTGGACCCAGGGAGCGGGGGGCACAGATACGCAGTATTTT CTWTQGAGGTDTQYF
once TRBJ1-2 TRBV18 . TGTGCCAGCTCACCCGCGGGAGCTAACTATGGCTACACCTTC CASSPAGANYGYTF
. TRBJ1-1 TRBV7-8 . TGTGCCAGCAGCCCGGAGGCGGGCACCACTGAAGCTTTCTTT CASSPEAGTTEAFF
. TRBJ1-2 TRBV30 . TGTGCCTGGGCCCCGGGGTCTTATGGCTACACCTTC CAWAPGSYGYTF
. TRBJ2-1 TRBV19 TRBD2 TGTGCCAGTAGTATCAAGACTAGCGGGGGGCACAATGAGCAGTTCTTC CASSIKTSGGHNEQFF
. TRBJ2-3 TRBV6-5 . TGTGCCAGCAGAGATTGGGGGACAGATACGCAGTATTTT CASRDWGTDTQYF
. TRBJ2-7 TRBV30 TRBD1 TGTGCCTGGGGGACAGGGGGAAACGAGCAGTACTTC CAWGTGGNEQYF
. TRBJ2-2 TRBV11-3 . TGTGCCAGCAGCCCGACTAGTGCCGGGGAGCTGTTTTTT CASSPTSAGELFF
. TRBJ2-7 TRBV5-1 . TGCGCCAGCAGCAGGGACTTTTCCCGGAGCTCCTACGAGCAGTACTTC CASSRDFSRSSYEQYF
. TRBJ1-2 TRBV6-5 . TGTGCCAGCAGTGGGAGAGACTATGGCTACACCTTC CASSGRDYGYTF
. TRBJ2-2 TRBV10-1 . TGCGCCAGCAGTTATACCGGACAGACCACCGGGGAGCTGTTTTTT CASSYTGQTTGELFF
. TRBJ1-1 TRBV6-5 . TGTGCCAGCAGCACATTGGGTAACACTGAAGCTTTCTTT CASSTLGNTEAFF
. TRBJ1-1 TRBV11-1 TRBD1 TGTGCCAGCACTGGGGGGGGACAGGCGAACACTGAAGCTTTCTTT CASTGGGQANTEAFF
. TRBJ2-2 TRBV9 . TGTGCCAGCAGCGTAGAGAGAGGCCTCACCGGGGAGCTGTTTTTT CASSVERGLTGELFF
few TRBJ1-1 TRBV11-3 . TGTGCCAGCAGCTCCAATTCGAACACTGAAGCTTTCTTT CASSSNSNTEAFF
. TRBJ2-7 TRBV7-6 TRBD2 TGTGCCAGCAGCTTAGGGTCGGGAGCGGGGACCTACGAGCAGTACTTC CASSLGSGAGTYEQYF
once TRBJ2-5 TRBV7-9 . TGTGCCAGCAGCTTAGCGAGCGAGACCCAGTACTTC CASSLASETQYF